This T cell receptor beta chain appears in the sequencing data of a study of graft-versus-host responses after intestinal transplantation. Study summary: As for transplant type, recipients had multivisceral, liver-intestinal, or isolated intestinal grafts. Tacrolimus and steroids were given for roughly 3 years to all recipients after anti-thymocyte globulin induction.

General observations from the study: Early post-transplant HvG declines tracked with peak circulating GvH clone levels.

Some clones are missing from TCRdb's copy, which holds only in-frame ones; the method was immunoSEQ multiplex PCR. The sample records under 95,000 clones, 88% being singletons. Germline loops: CDR1 KGHSH, CDR2 LQKENI. V lost 3 bases and J lost 3, with 6 bases in between. The CDR3 sequence is 13 residues long. As concerns this clone: Its antigen is not identified.

The origin of this receptor is a human donor who was the organ donor for an intestinal transplant. The chain has TRBV18 and TRBJ2-1; D not resolved. The sample consisted of unstimulated CD4+ T cells sorted from spleen or lymph node cells, taken before transplant. CDR3 protein: CASSPYSYNEQFF. For the CDR3, the DNA is TGTGCCAGCTCACCTTACAGCTACAATGAGCAGTTCTTC. Looking up the rest from reference TRBV18 and TRBJ2-1 gives the full variable domain: NAGVMQNPRHLVRRRGQEARLRCSPMKGHSHVYWYRQLPEEGLKFMVYLQKENIIDESGMPKERFSAEFPKEGPSILRIQQVVRGDSAAYFCASSPYSYNEQFFGPGTRLTVL.